The following is a T cell receptor beta chain sequence with its context. The data were produced by immunoSEQ multiplex PCR, yet TCRdb's version contains in-frame clones alone and is incomplete. In the table there are 90,000 to 110,000 clones, roughly 79% of which are singletons. These data originate in a study of blood T cell repertoires in COVID-19. Germline lookup yields CDR1 PRHDT and CDR2 FYEKMQ (reference sequence). This CDR3 has 16 residues. The V and J ends lost 4 bases and 3 bases, in that order; junction bases with no gene match: 9. The TCR sequence derives from a man aged 80 or over with acute or convalescent COVID-19. The V and J genes are TRBV13 and TRBJ2-1, with 7 positions matching TRBD2. The sequencing sample was made of peripheral blood. The DNA for the CDR3 is TGTGCCAGCAGCTCGAACCCGGGACTAAACTACAATGAGCAGTTCTTC. This translates into CASSSNPGLNYNEQFF.